This is a list of T cell receptor beta chains from one sample in a study of monozygotic twins with inflammatory bowel disease. TCRdb reprocessed the 5' RACE reads, with one entry per CDR3 protein and no DNA. Its clone listing holds about 450,000 distinct CDR3 sequences. Sequenced: blood. The receptor set was obtained from a human donor with ulcerative colitis or Crohn's disease, or a healthy co-twin of an affected twin (not recorded which). Each CDR3 is given with its conserved first and last residue.

TRBV5-1	TRBJ2-2	CASSLVWELSTGELFF
TRBV5-1	TRBJ2-1	CASSFQLAAEQFF
TRBV19	TRBJ2-1	CASTLAGGRGDEQFF
TRBV16	TRBJ2-4	CASSQLTEGIQYF
TRBV19	TRBJ2-2	CASRAGTGVTGELFF
TRBV29-1	TRBJ2-1	CSVEEGRTGSSYNEQFF
TRBV20-1	TRBJ2-3	CSARVAGAPTDTQYF
TRBV12-3/TRBV12-4	TRBJ1-3	CASSLLSNTIYF
TRBV7-2	TRBJ2-2	CASSSESGVGTGELFF
TRBV5-4	TRBJ2-3	CASSPGGSGRASDTQYF
TRBV12-3/TRBV12-4	TRBJ1-3	CASRLQGSSGNTIYF
TRBV5-1	TRBJ2-5	CASSLGAGTQETQYF
TRBV28	TRBJ1-3	CASSSGLRNTIYF
TRBV7-2	TRBJ2-5	CASSLAQQETQYF
TRBV6-5	TRBJ1-3	CATTSTGNTIYF
TRBV12-3/TRBV12-4	TRBJ1-6	CASSSILGSPLHF
TRBV5-1	TRBJ2-7	CASSRSPGETYEQYF
TRBV5-8	TRBJ2-3	CASRDFSTDTQYF
TRBV18	TRBJ2-7	CASSLGTGAAYEQYF
TRBV9	TRBJ1-6	CASSVGGNNSPLHF
TRBV12-3/TRBV12-4	TRBJ2-2	CASSSTGTNTGELFF
TRBV12-3/TRBV12-4	TRBJ2-7	CASSWTELTYEQYF
TRBV4-2	TRBJ2-5	CASSHQTGKEETQYF
TRBV4-2	TRBJ1-5	CASSQDLPDSNQPQHF
TRBV27	TRBJ2-3	CASSLSGTKTDTQYF
TRBV7-2	TRBJ2-1	CASATSRGFYNEQFF
TRBV9	TRBJ2-7	CASSVENNGYEQYF
TRBV14	TRBJ2-7	CASSQSSRNTYF
TRBV30	TRBJ2-1	CAWSFLTGTNEQFF
TRBV5-1	TRBJ2-1	CASSYAGSGSSYNEQFF
TRBV7-6	TRBJ2-2	CASSLGQLARGTGELFF
TRBV14	TRBJ1-1	CASSTFGDTEAFF
TRBV5-1	TRBJ2-1	CASSPTGEYNEQFF
TRBV3-1	TRBJ1-5	CASSLRGQGQPQHF
TRBV12-3/TRBV12-4	TRBJ2-1	CASGQQAYNEQFF
TRBV4-3	TRBJ2-1	CASSQEGSNEQFF
TRBV20-1	TRBJ1-1	CSASRGNTEAFF
TRBV12-3/TRBV12-4	TRBJ1-1	CASNQGGRTEAFF
TRBV27	TRBJ2-1	CASSSRGSGREHNEQFF
TRBV6-6	TRBJ2-7	CASSQLGTNEQYF
TRBV5-5	TRBJ1-2	CASSLIPTGTNYGYTF
TRBV2	TRBJ1-4	CASRAVGATNEKLFF
TRBV20-1	TRBJ1-4	CSARALRPEKLFF
TRBV27	TRBJ1-6	CASTLQGQALHF
TRBV12-3/TRBV12-4	TRBJ1-3	CASALGGNTIYF
TRBV7-9	TRBJ1-6	CASSFGQNNSPLHF
TRBV18	TRBJ1-3	CASLDGRFSGNTIYF
TRBV14	TRBJ1-2	CASSQVAGTTNYGYTF
TRBV24-1	TRBJ2-2	CATSDSGQDNTGELFF
TRBV7-9	TRBJ2-5	CASSQRLAAQETQYF
TRBV12-3/TRBV12-4	TRBJ2-7	CASSLDAALGQYF
TRBV24-1	TRBJ2-1	CATIPPDREGIYNEQFF
TRBV11-2	TRBJ1-5	CASSLGWDTDQPQHF